Each of the 14 T cell receptor beta chains below was sequenced from the same sample in a study of shared clonotypes between healthy human individuals. Sequencing used immunoSEQ multiplex PCR; TCRdb keeps in-frame clones, though not all of them. Of approximately 2.3 million clones in the sample, approximately 93% are singletons; the top ten hold 0.39%. Sequencing was done on a sample of naive CD4+ T cells from PBMCs. Specified subset: CD45RA+ positively selected. The receptors derive from a young man in good health. Some clones in this sample may be carry-over from other donors' samples.

DNA of the CDR3: TGTGCCAGCAGAGGACTAGCGGGAGCTCAGCAGGGGCAGTACTTC. Its translation is CASRGLAGAQQGQYF. The rearrangement uses TRBV2 and TRBJ2-7, with TRBD2 matching 13 bases. CDR3 length equals 15 residues. Germline loops: CDR1 SNHLY, CDR2 FYNNEI. With 6 bases clipped from V and 9 bases from J, the junction kept 11 bases outside the gene matches. Full variable domain (rest looked up from reference TRBV2 and TRBJ2-7): EPEVTQTPSHQVTQMGQEVILRCVPISNHLYFYWYRQILGQKVEFLVSFYNNEISEKSEIFDDQFSVERPDGSNFTLKIRSTKLEDSAMYFCASRGLAGAQQGQYFGPGTRLTVT.

The chain recombines TRBV9 with TRBJ2-1, with TRBD1 matching 11 bases. Germline lookup yields CDR1 SGDLS and CDR2 YYNGEE. V dropped 6 bases and J dropped 5; count of bases not matched to a gene: 7. The CDR3 is made up of 15 amino acids. The CDR3: CASTPGQGANNEQFF. The CDR3 coding sequence is TGTGCCAGCACCCCAGGACAGGGGGCTAACAATGAGCAGTTCTTC.

About this clone itself: The same CDR3 also results from other DNA sequences found in this sample. The J gene is TRBJ1-2, the V gene TRBV7-9; D remains ambiguous. With 2 bases removed from V and 6 bases from J, the gap between germline ends came to 7 bases. This CDR3 is 12 amino acids long. From germline, CDR1 is SEHNR and CDR2 FQNEAQ (reference sequence). The CDR3 here is CASSLSGDGYTF. Here the CDR3 DNA reads TGTGCCAGCAGCTTATCTGGGGATGGCTACACCTTC.

The chain employs TRBV6-5 and TRBJ2-3, with D tentatively TRBD2 (6 bases). The CDR3 consists of 13 residues. The germline V gene has CDR1 MNHEY and CDR2 SVGAGI. Trimming cost V 8 bases and J 2 bases, with 11 bases left between them. The CDR3 is CASAGYPTDTQYF. Here the CDR3 DNA reads TGTGCCAGCGCGGGGTACCCCACAGATACGCAGTATTTT.

J is TRBJ1-6 and V is TRBV5-1, with 7 bases that match TRBD1. The CDR3 sequence is 14 residues long. Germline trimming cut 6 bases from V and 10 bases from J; bases unmatched to any gene: 10. The germline V gene encodes CDR1 SGHRS and CDR2 YFSETQ. The DNA of the CDR3 is TGCGCCAGCACCAATGACAGGGAGGGCTCACCCCTCCACTTT. Translating it yields CASTNDREGSPLHF.

V usage is TRBV4-1 and J usage is TRBJ2-7; unclear D gene. Trimming removed 0 bases at V and 6 bases at J, with 9 bases between. This CDR3 contains 13 residues. Germline CDR1 reads MGHRA; CDR2 reads YSYEKL. In nucleotides, the CDR3 is TGCGCCAGCAGCCAAGAGTGGGGTCGCGAGCAGTACTTC. It codes for CASSQEWGREQYF.

This rearrangement joins TRBV6-1 to TRBJ1-1; D ambiguous. The germline CDR1 and CDR2 sequences are MNHNS and SASEGT. V lost 5 bases and J 5 bases, leaving 9 bases between the germline ends. This CDR3 is built from 12 residues. The CDR3 DNA sequence: TGTGCCAGCAGTTTGGCAAAGACTGAAGCTTTCTTT. Translated, it gives CASSLAKTEAFF.

The V gene is TRBV5-6, the J gene TRBJ2-3; D unresolved. Germline V gene lookup returns CDR1 SGHDT and CDR2 YYEEEE. The CDR3 is 15 residues long. V lost 4 bases and J lost 4, with 16 bases in between. This chain's CDR3 is CASSPPWPAADTQYF. In DNA, the CDR3 is TGTGCCAGCAGCCCTCCGTGGCCCGCCGCAGATACGCAGTATTTT.

The chain carries TRBV5-1 and TRBJ2-1; D gene ambiguous. CDR3 length equals 16 residues. CDR1 SGHRS and CDR2 YFSETQ come from the germline V gene. Trimming stripped 0 bases from V and 2 bases from J, with 12 bases between. The CDR3 reads CASSLAATITYNEQFF. CDR3 nucleotide sequence: TGCGCCAGCAGCTTGGCCGCGACGATAACCTACAATGAGCAGTTCTTC.

The V and J genes are TRBV6-5 and TRBJ2-3; the D is unclear. CDR3 size: 13 residues. Trimming left V 4 bases short and J 6 bases short, with 11 bases between. Germline CDR1 MNHEY, CDR2 SVGAGI. The CDR3 region has the DNA TGTGCCAGCAGTTTTGGACCCCCCGATACGCAGTATTTT. Translated: CASSFGPPDTQYF.

The chain has TRBV18 and TRBJ2-1; 9 positions match TRBD2. Germline CDR1 reads KGHSH; CDR2 reads LQKENI. The length of the CDR3 is 14 residues. J lost 8 bases, V lost 3 bases, and 5 bases had no gene match. The CDR3 nucleotides are TGTGCCAGCTCACCGGGACTAGCTGTCCATGAGCAGTTCTTC. This codes for CASSPGLAVHEQFF.

The chain carries TRBV6-5 and TRBJ2-1, with a tentative D call TRBD1 (6 bases). This CDR3 is built from 11 residues. Trimming cost V 6 bases and J 6 bases, with 6 bases left between them. Germline V lookup: CDR1 MNHEY, CDR2 SVGAGI. DNA of the CDR3: TGTGCCAGCAGACAGGGCAATGAGCAGTTCTTC. Protein product: CASRQGNEQFF.

For the CDR3, the DNA is TGTGCCAGCAGCTTAGGACAGAGCGAGCAGTACTTC. Translated: CASSLGQSEQYF. The chain carries TRBV11-3 and TRBJ2-7, with D perhaps TRBD1 (5 bases). Per the germline V gene, CDR1 is SGHNT and CDR2 is YENEEA. This CDR3 comprises 12 residues. Deletions cut 1 base from V and 6 bases from J, with 7 bases between.

The rearrangement uses TRBV11-2 and TRBJ1-4; D call uncertain. Germline lookup yields CDR1 SGHAT and CDR2 FQNNGV. This CDR3 has 15 amino acids. Trimming left V 5 bases short and J 1 base short, with 11 bases between. The CDR3 region has the DNA TGTGCCAGCAGCCGAGACGGTAAAACTAATGAAAAACTGTTTTTT. Translating gives CASSRDGKTNEKLFF.